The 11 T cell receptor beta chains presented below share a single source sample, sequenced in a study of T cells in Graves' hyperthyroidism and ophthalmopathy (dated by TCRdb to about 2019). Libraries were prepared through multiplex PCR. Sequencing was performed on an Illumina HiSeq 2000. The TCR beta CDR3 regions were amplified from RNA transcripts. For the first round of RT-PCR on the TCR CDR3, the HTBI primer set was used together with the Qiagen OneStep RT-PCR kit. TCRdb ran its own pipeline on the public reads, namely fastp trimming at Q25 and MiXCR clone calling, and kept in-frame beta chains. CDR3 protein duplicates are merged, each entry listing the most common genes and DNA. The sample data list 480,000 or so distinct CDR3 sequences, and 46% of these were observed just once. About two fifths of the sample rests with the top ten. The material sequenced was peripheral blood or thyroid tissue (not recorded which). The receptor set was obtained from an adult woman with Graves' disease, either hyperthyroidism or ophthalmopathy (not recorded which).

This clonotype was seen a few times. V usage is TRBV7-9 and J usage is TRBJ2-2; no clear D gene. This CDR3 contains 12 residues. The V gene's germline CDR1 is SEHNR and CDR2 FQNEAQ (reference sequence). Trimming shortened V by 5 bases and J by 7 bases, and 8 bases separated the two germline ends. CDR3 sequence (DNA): TGTGCCAGCAGCCGCGAGGACGGGGAGCTGTTTTTT. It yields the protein CASSREDGELFF. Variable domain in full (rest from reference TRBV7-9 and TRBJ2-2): DTGVSQNPRHKITKRGQNVTFRCDPISEHNRLYWYRQTLGQGPEFLTYFQNEAQLEKSRLLSDRFSAERPKGSFSTLEIQRTEQGDSAMYLCASSREDGELFFGEGSRLTVL.

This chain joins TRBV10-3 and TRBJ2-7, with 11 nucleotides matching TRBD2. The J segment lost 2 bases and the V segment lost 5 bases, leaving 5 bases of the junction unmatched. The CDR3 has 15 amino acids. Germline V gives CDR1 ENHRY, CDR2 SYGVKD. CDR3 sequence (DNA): TGTGCCATCAGTTCTCTAGCGGGAGGTCCCTACGAGCAGTACTTC. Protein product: CAISSLAGGPYEQYF.

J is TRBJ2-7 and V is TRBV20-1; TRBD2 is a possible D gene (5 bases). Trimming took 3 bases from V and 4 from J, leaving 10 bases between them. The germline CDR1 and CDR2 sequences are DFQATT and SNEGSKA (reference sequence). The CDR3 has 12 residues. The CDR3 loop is CSASMGVYEQYF. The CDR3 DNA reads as TGCAGTGCTAGTATGGGAGTTTACGAGCAGTACTTC.

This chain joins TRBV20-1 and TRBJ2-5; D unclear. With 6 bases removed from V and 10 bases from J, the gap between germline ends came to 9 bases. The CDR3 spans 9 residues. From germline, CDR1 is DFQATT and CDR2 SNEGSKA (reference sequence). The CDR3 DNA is TGCAGTGCCCAAGAGGTCCAGTACTTC. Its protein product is CSAQEVQYF.

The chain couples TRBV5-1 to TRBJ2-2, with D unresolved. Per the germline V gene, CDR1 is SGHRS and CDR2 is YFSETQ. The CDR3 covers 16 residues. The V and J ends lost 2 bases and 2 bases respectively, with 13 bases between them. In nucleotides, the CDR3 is TGCGCCAGCAGCTTCGGGCCCCTCCTAAACACCGGGGAGCTGTTTTTT. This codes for CASSFGPLLNTGELFF.

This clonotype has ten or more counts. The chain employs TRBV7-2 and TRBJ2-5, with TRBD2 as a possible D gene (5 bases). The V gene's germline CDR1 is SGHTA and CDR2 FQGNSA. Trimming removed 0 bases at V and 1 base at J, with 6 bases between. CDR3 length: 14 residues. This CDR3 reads CASSLARGQETQYF. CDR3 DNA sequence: TGTGCCAGCAGCTTAGCTCGGGGCCAAGAGACCCAGTACTTC.

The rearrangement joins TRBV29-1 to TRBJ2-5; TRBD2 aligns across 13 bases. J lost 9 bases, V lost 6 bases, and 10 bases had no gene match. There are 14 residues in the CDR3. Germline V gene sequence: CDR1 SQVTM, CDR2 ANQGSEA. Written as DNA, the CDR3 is TGCAGCGTCGGGACTAGCGGGACGCAAGCGGCCCAGTACTTC. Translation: CSVGTSGTQAAQYF. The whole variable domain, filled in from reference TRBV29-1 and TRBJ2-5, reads SAVISQKPSRDICQRGTSLTIQCQVDSQVTMMFWYRQQPGQSLTLIATANQGSEATYESGFVIDKFPISRPNLTFSTLTVSNMSPEDSSIYLCSVGTSGTQAAQYFGPGTRLLVL.

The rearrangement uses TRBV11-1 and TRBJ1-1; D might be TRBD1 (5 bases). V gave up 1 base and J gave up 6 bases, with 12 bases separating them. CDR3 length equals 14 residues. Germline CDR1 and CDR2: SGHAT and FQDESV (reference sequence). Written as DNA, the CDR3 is TGTGCCAGCAGCTTAGGAGGTCAAGGGGCTGAAGCTTTCTTT. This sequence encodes CASSLGGQGAEAFF. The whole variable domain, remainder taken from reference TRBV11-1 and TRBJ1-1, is EAEVAQSPRYKITEKSQAVAFWCDPISGHATLYWYRQILGQGPELLVQFQDESVVDDSQLPKDRFSAERLKGVDSTLKIQPAELGDSAMYLCASSLGGQGAEAFFGQGTRLTVV.

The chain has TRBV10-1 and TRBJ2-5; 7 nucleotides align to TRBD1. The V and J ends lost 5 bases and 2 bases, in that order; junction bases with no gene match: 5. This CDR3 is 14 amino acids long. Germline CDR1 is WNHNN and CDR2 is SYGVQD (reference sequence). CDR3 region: CASSSGQKQETQYF. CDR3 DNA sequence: TGCGCCAGCAGTTCGGGACAGAAACAAGAGACCCAGTACTTC.

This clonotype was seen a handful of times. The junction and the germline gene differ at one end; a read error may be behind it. The CDR3 protein is CAISEGDRSDF. The CDR3 DNA sequence: TGTGCCATCAGTGAGGGGGACAGAAGCGACTTC. The rearrangement links TRBV10-3 to TRBJ2-5; TRBD1 aligns across 7 bases. This CDR3 comprises 11 residues. Germline V CDR1 and CDR2: ENHRY, SYGVKD.

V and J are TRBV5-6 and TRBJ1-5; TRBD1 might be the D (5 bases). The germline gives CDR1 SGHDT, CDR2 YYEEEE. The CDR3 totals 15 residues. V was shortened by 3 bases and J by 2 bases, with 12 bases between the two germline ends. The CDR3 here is CASSSTGTGNQPQHF. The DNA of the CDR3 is TGTGCCAGCAGCTCCACCGGGACGGGCAATCAGCCCCAGCATTTT.